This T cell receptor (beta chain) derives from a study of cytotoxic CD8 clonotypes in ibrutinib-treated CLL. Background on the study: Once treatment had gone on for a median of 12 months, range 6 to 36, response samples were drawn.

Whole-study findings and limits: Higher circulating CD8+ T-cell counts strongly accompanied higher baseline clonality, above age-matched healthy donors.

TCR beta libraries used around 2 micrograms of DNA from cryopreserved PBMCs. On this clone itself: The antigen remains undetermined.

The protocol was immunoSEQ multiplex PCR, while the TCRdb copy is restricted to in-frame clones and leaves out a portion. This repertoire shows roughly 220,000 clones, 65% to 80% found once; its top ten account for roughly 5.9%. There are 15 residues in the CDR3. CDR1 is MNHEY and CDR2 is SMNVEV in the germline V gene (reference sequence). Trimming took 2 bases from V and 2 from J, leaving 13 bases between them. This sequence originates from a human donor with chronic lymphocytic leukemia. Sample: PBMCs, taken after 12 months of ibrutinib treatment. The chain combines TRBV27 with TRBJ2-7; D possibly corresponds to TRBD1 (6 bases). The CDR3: CASSLGGPQAYEQYF. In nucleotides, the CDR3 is TGTGCCAGCAGTTTAGGGGGCCCTCAGGCCTACGAGCAGTACTTC.